A single sample gave rise to the 5 T cell receptor beta chains below, sequenced in a study of shared clonotypes between healthy human individuals. Clones were read by immunoSEQ multiplex PCR, and TCRdb kept only the in-frame ones, dropping some. The sample yields roughly 2,500,000 clones, roughly 93% seen once. Input material: naive CD4+ T cells from PBMCs. Sample subset: CD45RA+ positively selected. The receptors derive from a young man in good health. Some clones in this sample may be carry-over from other donors' samples.

The chain carries TRBV5-6 and TRBJ2-5, with D perhaps matching TRBD2 (6 bases). Between the trimmed V and J ends, which lost 5 bases and 5 bases, there was a span of 16 bases. Germline CDR1 is SGHDT and CDR2 is YYEEEE. The CDR3 consists of 14 residues. This CDR3 is CASSSRRGSETQYF. The DNA for the CDR3 is TGTGCCAGCAGTTCGCGCCGGGGGTCGGAGACCCAGTACTTC.

The CDR3 DNA is TGTGCCAGCAGCCAAGGACTGACTAGCGGGGAGACCCAGTACTTC. Protein sequence: CASSQGLTSGETQYF. The rearrangement uses TRBV4-2 and TRBJ2-5; TRBD2 matches 10 bases. Trimming cost V 1 base and J 5 bases; bases outside gene matches: 4. The CDR3 totals 15 residues. Germline CDR1 and CDR2: LGHNA and YNFKEQ.

This rearrangement joins TRBV30 to TRBJ1-1, with a weak D call TRBD1 (6 bases). V gave up 0 bases and J gave up 4 bases, with 12 bases separating them. CDR3 length: 14 amino acids. Germline V gene sequence: CDR1 GTSNPN, CDR2 SVGIG (reference sequence). DNA for the CDR3: TGTGCCTGGAGTGTAAAACGGGGGCCCACTGAAGCTTTCTTT. This gives the protein CAWSVKRGPTEAFF. The whole variable domain, remainder taken from reference TRBV30 and TRBJ1-1, is SQTIHQWPATLVQPVGSPLSLECTVEGTSNPNLYWYRQAAGRGLQLLFYSVGIGQISSEVPQNLSASRPQDRQFILSSKKLLLSDSGFYLCAWSVKRGPTEAFFGQGTRLTVV.

The genes are TRBV2 and TRBJ2-7; 9 bases fit TRBD1. The CDR3 runs to 15 residues. Germline V gives CDR1 SNHLY, CDR2 FYNNEI. Trimming cost V 6 bases and J 2 bases; bases outside gene matches: 8. CDR3 nucleotides: TGTGCCAGCAGGCTCGACAGGGGGGAAACCTACGAGCAGTACTTC. Translated: CASRLDRGETYEQYF.

J is TRBJ2-7 and V is TRBV29-1; TRBD2 aligns across 7 bases. Germline V CDR1 and CDR2: SQVTM, ANQGSEA. This CDR3 is 14 amino acids long. With 3 bases clipped from V and 4 bases from J, the junction kept 9 bases outside the gene matches. The CDR3 region has the DNA TGCAGCGTTGAGATCGCGGGAGCGCGGTACGAGCAGTACTTC. This encodes CSVEIAGARYEQYF.